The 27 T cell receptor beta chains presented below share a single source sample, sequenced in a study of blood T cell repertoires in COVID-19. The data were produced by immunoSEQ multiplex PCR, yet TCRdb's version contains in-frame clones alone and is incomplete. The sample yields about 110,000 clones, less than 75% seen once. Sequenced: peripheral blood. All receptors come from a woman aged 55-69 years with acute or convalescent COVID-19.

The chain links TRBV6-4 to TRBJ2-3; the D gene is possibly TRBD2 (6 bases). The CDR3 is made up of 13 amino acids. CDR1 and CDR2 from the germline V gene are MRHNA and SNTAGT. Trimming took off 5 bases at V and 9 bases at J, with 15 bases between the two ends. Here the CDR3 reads CASSTRGGATQYF. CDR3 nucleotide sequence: TGTGCCAGCAGTACGCGTGGAGGGGCGACGCAGTATTTT.

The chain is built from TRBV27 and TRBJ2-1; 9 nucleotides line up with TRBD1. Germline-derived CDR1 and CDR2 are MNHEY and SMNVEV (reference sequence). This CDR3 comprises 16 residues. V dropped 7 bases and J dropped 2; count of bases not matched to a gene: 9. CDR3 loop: CASIPAGTGTYNEQFF. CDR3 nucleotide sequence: TGTGCCAGCATCCCCGCGGGGACAGGGACCTACAATGAGCAGTTCTTC.

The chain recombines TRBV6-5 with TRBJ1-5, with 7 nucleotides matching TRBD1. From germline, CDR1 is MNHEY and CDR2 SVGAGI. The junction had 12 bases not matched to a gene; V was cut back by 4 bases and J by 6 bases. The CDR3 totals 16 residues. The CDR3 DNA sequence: TGTGCCAGCAGTTCAACTGCCACAGGGGACCGTCAGCCCCAGCATTTT. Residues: CASSSTATGDRQPQHF.

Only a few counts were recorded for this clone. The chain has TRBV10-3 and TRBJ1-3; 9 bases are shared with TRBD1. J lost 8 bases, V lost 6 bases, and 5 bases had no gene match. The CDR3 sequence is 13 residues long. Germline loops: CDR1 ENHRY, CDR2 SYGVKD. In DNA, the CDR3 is TGTGCCATCAGGACACAGGGGGCAGACACCATATATTTT. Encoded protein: CAIRTQGADTIYF.

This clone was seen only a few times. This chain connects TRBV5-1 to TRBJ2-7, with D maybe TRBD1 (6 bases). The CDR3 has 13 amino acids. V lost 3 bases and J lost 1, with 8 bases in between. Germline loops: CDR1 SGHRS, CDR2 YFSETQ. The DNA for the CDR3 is TGCGCCAGCAGCTATGACAGGTCCTACGAGCAGTACTTC. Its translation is CASSYDRSYEQYF.

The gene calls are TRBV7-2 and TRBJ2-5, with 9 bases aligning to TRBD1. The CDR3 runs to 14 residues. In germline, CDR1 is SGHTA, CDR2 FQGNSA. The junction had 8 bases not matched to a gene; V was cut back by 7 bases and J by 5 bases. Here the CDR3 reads CASNPTGGGETQYF. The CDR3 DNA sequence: TGTGCCAGCAATCCGACAGGGGGGGGCGAGACCCAGTACTTC.

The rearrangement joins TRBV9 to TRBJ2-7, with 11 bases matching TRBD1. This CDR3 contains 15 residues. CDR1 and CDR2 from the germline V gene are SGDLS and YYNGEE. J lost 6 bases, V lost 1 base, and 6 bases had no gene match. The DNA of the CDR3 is TGTGCCAGCAGCGTATCTGGACAGGGGGCAGGCGAGCAGTACTTC. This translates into CASSVSGQGAGEQYF.

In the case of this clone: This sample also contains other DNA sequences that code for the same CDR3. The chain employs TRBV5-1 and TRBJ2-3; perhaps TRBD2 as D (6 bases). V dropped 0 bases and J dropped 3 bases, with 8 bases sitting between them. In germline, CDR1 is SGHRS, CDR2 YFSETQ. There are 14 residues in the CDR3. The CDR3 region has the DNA TGCGCCAGCAGCTTGGCCGGGGGAACAGATACGCAGTATTTT. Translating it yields CASSLAGGTDTQYF.

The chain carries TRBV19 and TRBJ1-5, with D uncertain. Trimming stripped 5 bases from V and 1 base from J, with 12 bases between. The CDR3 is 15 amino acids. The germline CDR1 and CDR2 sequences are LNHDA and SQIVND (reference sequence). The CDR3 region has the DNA TGTGCCAGTAGTGTCGGAGGGAGCAGCAATCAGCCCCAGCATTTT. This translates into CASSVGGSSNQPQHF.

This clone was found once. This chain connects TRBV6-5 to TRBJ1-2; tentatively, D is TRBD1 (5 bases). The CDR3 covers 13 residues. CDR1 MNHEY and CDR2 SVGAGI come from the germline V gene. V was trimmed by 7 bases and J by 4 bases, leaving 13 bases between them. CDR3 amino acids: CASTGHLAYGYTF. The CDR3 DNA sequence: TGTGCCAGCACCGGACACCTTGCCTATGGCTACACCTTC.

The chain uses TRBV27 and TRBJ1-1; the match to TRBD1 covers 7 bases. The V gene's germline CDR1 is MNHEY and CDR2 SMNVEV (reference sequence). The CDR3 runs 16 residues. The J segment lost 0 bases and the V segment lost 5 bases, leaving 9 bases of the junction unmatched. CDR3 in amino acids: CASSPKGQTMNTEAFF. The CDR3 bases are TGTGCCAGCAGTCCTAAGGGACAGACTATGAACACTGAAGCTTTCTTT.

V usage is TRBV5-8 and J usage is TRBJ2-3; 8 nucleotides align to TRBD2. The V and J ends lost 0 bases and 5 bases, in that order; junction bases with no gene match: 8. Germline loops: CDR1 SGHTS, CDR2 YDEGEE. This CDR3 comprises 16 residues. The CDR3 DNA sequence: TGTGCCAGCAGCTTGGATACGGGGGGGCAAAGAGATACGCAGTATTTT. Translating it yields CASSLDTGGQRDTQYF.

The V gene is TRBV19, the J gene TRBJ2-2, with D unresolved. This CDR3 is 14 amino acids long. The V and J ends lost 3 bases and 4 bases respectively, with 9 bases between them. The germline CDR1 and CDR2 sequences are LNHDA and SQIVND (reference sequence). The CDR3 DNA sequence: TGTGCCAGTAGTATTGCCCTCAGCACCGGGGAGCTGTTTTTT. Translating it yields CASSIALSTGELFF.

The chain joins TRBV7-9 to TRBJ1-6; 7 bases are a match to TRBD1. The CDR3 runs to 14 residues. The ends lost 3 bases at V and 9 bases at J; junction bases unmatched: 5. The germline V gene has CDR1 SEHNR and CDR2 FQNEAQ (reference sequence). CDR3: CASSFGTAGSPLHF. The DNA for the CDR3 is TGTGCCAGCAGCTTCGGGACAGCAGGTTCACCCCTCCACTTT. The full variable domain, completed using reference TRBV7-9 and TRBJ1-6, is DTGVSQNPRHKITKRGQNVTFRCDPISEHNRLYWYRQTLGQGPEFLTYFQNEAQLEKSRLLSDRFSAERPKGSFSTLEIQRTEQGDSAMYLCASSFGTAGSPLHFGNGTRLTVT.

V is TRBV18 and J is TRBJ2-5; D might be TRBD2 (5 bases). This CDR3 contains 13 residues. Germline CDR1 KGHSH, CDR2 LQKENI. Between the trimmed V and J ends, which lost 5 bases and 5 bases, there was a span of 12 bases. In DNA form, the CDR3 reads TGTGCCAGCTCATTACGAGCGGTTGAGACCCAGTACTTC. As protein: CASSLRAVETQYF.

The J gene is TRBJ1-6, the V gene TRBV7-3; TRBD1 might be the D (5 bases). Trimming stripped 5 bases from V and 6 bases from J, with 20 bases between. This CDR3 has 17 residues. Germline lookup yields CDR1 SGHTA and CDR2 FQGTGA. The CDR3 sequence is CASSLGVFGGLNSPLHF. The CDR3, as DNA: TGTGCCAGCAGCCTAGGGGTTTTTGGGGGACTTAATTCACCCCTCCACTTT. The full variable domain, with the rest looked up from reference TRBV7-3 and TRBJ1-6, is GAGVSQTPSNKVTEKGKYVELRCDPISGHTALYWYRQSLGQGPEFLIYFQGTGAADDSGLPNDRFFAVRPEGSVSTLKIQRTERGDSAVYLCASSLGVFGGLNSPLHFGNGTRLTVT.

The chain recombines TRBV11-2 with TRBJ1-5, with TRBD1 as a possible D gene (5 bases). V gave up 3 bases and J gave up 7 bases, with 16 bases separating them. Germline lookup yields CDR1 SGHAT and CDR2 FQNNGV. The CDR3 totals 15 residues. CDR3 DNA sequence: TGTGCCAGCAGCTTGGGGCAGGGAGGATCCCAGCCCCAGCATTTT. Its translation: CASSLGQGGSQPQHF.

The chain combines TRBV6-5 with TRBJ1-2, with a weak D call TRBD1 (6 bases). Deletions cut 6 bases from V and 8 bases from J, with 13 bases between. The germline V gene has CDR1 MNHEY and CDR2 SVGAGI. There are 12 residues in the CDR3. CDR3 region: CASSLQGSGYTF. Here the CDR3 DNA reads TGTGCCAGCAGCCTCCAGGGGAGCGGCTACACCTTC.

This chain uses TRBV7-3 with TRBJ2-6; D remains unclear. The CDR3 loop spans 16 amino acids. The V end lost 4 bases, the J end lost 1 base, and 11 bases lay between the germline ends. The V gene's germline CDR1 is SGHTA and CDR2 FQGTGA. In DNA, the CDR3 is TGTGCCAGCAGCTCCTCGCGGCCGTCTGGGGCCAACGTCCTGACTTTC. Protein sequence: CASSSSRPSGANVLTF.

CDR3 residues: CASSYGQGATNEKLFF. The CDR3 DNA sequence: TGTGCCAGCAGTTACGGACAGGGAGCAACTAATGAAAAACTGTTTTTT. The chain links TRBV6-6 to TRBJ1-4, with 8 bases lining up with TRBD1. CDR3 length: 16 residues. Germline V gene data show CDR1 as MNHNY and CDR2 as SVGAGI (reference sequence). Unmatched junction bases numbered 2, after V lost 2 bases and J lost 0 bases.

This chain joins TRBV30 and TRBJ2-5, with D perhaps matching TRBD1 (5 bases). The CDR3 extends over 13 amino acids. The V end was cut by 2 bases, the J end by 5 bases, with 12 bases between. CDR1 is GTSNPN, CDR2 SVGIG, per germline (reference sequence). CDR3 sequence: CAWSISRAETQYF. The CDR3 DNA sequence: TGTGCCTGGAGTATCAGCAGGGCCGAGACCCAGTACTTC.

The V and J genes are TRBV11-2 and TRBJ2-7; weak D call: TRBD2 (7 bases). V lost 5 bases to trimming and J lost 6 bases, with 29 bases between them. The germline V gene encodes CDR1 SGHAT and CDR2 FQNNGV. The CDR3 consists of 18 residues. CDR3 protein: CASSPGGHSLIRGPEQYF. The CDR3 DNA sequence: TGTGCCAGCAGCCCGGGGGGACATTCATTAATCAGAGGGCCCGAGCAGTACTTC.

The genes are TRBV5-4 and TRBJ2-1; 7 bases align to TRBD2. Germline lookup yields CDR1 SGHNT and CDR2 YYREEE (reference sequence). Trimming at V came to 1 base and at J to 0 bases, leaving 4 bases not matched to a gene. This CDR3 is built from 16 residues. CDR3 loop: CASSLMGGSSYNEQFF. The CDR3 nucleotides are TGTGCCAGCAGCTTGATGGGGGGGAGCTCCTACAATGAGCAGTTCTTC.

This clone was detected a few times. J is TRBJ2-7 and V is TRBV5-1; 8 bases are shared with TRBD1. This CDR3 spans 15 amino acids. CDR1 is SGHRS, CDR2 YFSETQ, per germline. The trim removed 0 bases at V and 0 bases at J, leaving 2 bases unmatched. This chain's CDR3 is CASSLEDRASYEQYF. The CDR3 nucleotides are TGCGCCAGCAGCTTGGAGGACAGGGCCTCCTACGAGCAGTACTTC.

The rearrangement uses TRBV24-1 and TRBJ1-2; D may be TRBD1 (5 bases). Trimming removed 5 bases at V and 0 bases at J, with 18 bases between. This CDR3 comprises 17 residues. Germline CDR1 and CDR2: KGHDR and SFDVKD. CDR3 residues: CATSAPSAGGPNYGYTF. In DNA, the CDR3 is TGTGCCACCAGTGCCCCTAGTGCGGGGGGACCTAACTATGGCTACACCTTC.

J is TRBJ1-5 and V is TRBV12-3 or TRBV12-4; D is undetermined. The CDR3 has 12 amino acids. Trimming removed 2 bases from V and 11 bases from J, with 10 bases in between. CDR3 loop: CASSLPLLAQHF. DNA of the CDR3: TGTGCCAGCAGTTTACCCCTATTAGCCCAGCATTTT.

Written as DNA, the CDR3 is TGTGCCAGCAGTTTGGGGCAGTCGAACACTGAAGCTTTCTTT. Protein sequence: CASSLGQSNTEAFF. This chain links TRBV28 with TRBJ1-1; D is possibly TRBD1 (5 bases). The V and J ends lost 3 bases and 1 base respectively, with 9 bases between them. This CDR3 has 14 amino acids. CDR1 and CDR2 (germline): MDHEN, SYDVKM.